This T cell receptor beta chain was sequenced in a study of blood T cell repertoires in COVID-19. Study-wide context: Sites in the United States, Italy and Spain provided acute and convalescent COVID-19 samples. T cells, B-cell-depleted T cells, or PBMCs supplied cDNA or gDNA.

There are 14 residues in the CDR3. The J segment lost 2 bases and the V segment lost 3 bases, leaving 2 bases of the junction unmatched. Germline V gene data show CDR1 as LNHNV and CDR2 as YYDKDF (reference sequence). In the authors' workflow: Amplifying reference gene primers gave estimates of nucleated cell counts. Produced via immunoSEQ multiplex PCR; TCRdb's table is partial and in-frame only. The V and J calls and the clone size are those of that table, but D and trimming were determined from the DNA. The top ten hold 3% to 4% of the sample, which has about 220,000 clones, more than 70% seen once.

Sequencing used peripheral blood. The clonotype originates from a woman of 80 years or more with acute or convalescent COVID-19. This chain links TRBV15 with TRBJ2-7; TRBD1 matches 9 bases. The CDR3 spells CATSRGQGPYEQYF. The CDR3 bases are TGTGCCACCAGCAGGGGACAGGGTCCCTACGAGCAGTACTTC.